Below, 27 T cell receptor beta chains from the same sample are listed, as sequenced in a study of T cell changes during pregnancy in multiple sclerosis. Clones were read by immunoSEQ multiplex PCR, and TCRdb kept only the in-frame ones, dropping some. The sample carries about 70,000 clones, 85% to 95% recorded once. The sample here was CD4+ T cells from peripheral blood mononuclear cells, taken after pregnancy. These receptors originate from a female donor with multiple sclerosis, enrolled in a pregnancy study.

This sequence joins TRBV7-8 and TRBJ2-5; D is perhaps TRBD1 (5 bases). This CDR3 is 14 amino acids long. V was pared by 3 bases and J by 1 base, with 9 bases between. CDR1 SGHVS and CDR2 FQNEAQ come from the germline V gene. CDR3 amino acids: CASSLSRAQETQYF. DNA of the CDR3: TGTGCCAGCAGCTTGAGCAGGGCCCAAGAGACCCAGTACTTC.

The CDR3 region is CSAQAYEQYF. The CDR3 nucleotides read TGCAGTGCACAGGCCTACGAGCAGTACTTC. The J gene is TRBJ2-7, the V gene TRBV20-1, with D perhaps TRBD1 (5 bases). This CDR3 comprises 10 residues. The V and J ends lost 6 bases and 2 bases respectively, with 5 bases between them. The germline V gene has CDR1 DFQATT and CDR2 SNEGSKA (reference sequence).

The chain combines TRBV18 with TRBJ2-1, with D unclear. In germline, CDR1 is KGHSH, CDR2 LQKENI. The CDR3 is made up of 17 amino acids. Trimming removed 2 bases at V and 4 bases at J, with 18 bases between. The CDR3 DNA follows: TGTGCCAGCTCACCATCTGGGCAGGCTGGATATTACAATGAGCAGTTCTTC. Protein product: CASSPSGQAGYYNEQFF.

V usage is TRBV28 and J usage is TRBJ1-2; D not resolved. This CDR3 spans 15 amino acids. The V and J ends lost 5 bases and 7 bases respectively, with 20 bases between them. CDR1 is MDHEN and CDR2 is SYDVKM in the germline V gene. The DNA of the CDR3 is TGTGCCAGCAGTGAACCAGAGGACTCGGTAATTGGCTACACCTTC. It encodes CASSEPEDSVIGYTF.

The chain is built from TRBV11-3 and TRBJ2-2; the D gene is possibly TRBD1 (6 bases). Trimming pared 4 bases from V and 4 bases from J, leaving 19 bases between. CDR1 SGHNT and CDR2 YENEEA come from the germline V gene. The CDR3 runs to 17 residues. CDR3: CASSSAPGTNSTGELFF. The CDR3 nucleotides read TGTGCCAGCAGCTCAGCCCCCGGGACAAACAGCACCGGGGAGCTGTTTTTT. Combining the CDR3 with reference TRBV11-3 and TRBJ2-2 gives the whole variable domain EAGVVQSPRYKIIEKKQPVAFWCNPISGHNTLYWYLQNLGQGPELLIRYENEEAVDDSQLPKDRFSAERLKGVDSTLKIQPAELGDSAVYLCASSSAPGTNSTGELFFGEGSRLTVL.

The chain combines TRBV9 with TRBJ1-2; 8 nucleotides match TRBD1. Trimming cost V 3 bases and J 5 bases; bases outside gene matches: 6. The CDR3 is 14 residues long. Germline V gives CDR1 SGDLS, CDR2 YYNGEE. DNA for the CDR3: TGTGCCAGCAGCGCCGGACAGGGCCCGTATGGCTACACCTTC. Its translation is CASSAGQGPYGYTF.

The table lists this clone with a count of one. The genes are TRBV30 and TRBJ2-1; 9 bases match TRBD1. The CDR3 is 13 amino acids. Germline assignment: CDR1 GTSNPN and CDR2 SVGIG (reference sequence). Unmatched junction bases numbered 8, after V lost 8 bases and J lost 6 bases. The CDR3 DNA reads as TGTGCCCGCGGACAGGGGAGGTTCAATGAGCAGTTCTTC. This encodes CARGQGRFNEQFF.

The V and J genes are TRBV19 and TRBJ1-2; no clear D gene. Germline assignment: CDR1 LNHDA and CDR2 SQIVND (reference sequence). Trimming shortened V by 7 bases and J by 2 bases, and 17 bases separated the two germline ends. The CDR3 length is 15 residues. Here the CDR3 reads CASKEAPHSNYGYTF. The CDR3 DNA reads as TGTGCCAGTAAGGAGGCCCCCCACAGCAACTATGGCTACACCTTC.

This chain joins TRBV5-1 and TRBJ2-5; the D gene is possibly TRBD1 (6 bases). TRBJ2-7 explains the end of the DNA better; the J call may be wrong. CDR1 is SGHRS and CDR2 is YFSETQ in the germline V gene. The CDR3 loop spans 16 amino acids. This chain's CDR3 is CASSLAWGRQLYEQYF. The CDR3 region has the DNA TGCGCCAGCAGCTTGGCCTGGGGGCGGCAGCTATACGAGCAGTACTTC.

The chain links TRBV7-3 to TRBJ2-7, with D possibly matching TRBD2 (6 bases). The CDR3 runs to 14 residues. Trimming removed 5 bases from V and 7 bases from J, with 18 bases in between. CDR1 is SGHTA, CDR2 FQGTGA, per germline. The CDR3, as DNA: TGTGCCAGCAGCCCCGACCCGGCGGGATGGGAGCAGTACTTC. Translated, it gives CASSPDPAGWEQYF.

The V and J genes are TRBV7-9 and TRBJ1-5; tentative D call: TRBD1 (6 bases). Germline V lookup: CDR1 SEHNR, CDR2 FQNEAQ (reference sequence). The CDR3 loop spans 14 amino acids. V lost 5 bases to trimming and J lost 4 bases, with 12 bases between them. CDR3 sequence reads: CASSVTGFNQPQHF. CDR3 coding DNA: TGTGCCAGCAGCGTCACAGGGTTTAATCAGCCCCAGCATTTT.

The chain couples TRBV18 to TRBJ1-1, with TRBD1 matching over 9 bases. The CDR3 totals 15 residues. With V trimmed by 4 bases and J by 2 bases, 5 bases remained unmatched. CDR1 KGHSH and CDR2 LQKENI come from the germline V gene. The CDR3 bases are TGTGCCAGCTCACTATACAGGGGGCAAAACACTGAAGCTTTCTTT. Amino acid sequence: CASSLYRGQNTEAFF.

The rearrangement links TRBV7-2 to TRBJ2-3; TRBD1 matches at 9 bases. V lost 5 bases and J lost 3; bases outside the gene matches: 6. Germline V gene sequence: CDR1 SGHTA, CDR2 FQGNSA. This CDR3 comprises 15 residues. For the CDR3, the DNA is TGTGCCAGCAGCGCCACAGGGGGCGCGACAGATACGCAGTATTTT. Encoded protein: CASSATGGATDTQYF.

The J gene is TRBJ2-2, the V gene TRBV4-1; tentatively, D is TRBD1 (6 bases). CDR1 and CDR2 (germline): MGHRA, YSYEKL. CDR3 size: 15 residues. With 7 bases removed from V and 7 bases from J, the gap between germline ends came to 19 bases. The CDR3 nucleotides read TGCGCCAGCAAGAGGTCACAGGGTTTTAGCGGGGAGCTGTTTTTT. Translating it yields CASKRSQGFSGELFF.

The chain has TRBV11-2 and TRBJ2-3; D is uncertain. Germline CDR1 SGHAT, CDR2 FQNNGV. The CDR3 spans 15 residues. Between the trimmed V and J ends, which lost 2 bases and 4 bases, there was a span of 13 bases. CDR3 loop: CASSLFTPEADTQYF. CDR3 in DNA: TGTGCCAGCAGCTTATTCACGCCTGAGGCAGATACGCAGTATTTT.

CDR3 protein: CASSRGLNGSPLHF. The CDR3 nucleotides are TGTGCCAGCAGCCGCGGATTGAACGGATCACCCCTCCACTTT. The rearrangement links TRBV7-9 to TRBJ1-6; the D is unclear. Germline assignment: CDR1 SEHNR and CDR2 FQNEAQ (reference sequence). This CDR3 has 14 amino acids. V shed 5 bases and J shed 10 bases, with 15 bases lying between them.

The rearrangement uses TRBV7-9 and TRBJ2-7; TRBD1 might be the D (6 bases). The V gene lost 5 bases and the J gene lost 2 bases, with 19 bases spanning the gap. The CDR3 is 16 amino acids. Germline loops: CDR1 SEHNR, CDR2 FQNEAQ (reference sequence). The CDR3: CASSRIRLGATYEQYF. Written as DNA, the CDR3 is TGTGCCAGCAGCCGAATAAGGCTGGGGGCCACCTACGAGCAGTACTTC.

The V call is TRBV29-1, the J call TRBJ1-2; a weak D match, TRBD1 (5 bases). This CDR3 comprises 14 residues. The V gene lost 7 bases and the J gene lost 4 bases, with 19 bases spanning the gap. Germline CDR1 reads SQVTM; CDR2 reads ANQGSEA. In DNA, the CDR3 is TGCAGCGCGCAGCCAGCGGGGGGAGGCTATGGCTACACCTTC. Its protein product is CSAQPAGGGYGYTF. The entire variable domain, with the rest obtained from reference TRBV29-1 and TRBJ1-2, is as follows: SAVISQKPSRDICQRGTSLTIQCQVDSQVTMMFWYRQQPGQSLTLIATANQGSEATYESGFVIDKFPISRPNLTFSTLTVSNMSPEDSSIYLCSAQPAGGGYGYTFGSGTRLTVV.

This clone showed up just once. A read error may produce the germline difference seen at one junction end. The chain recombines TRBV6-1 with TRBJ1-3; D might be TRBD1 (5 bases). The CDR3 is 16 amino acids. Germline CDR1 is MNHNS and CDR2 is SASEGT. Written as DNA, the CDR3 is TGTGCCAGCAGTGAATTCACAGGCAACTCTGGAAGCACCATATATTTT. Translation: CASSEFTGNSGSTIYF.

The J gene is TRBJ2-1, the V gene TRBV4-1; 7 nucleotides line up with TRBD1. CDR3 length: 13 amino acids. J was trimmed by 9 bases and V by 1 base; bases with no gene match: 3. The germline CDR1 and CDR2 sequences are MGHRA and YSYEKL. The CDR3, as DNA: TGCGCCAGCAGCCAAGTCGGGGACAGTGAGCAGTTCTTC. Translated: CASSQVGDSEQFF.

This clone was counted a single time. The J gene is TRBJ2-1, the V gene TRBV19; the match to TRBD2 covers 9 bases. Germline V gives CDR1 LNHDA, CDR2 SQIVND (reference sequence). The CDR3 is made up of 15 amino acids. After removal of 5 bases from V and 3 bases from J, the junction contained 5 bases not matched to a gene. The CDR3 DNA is TGTGCCAGTAGTCGGACTAGCGTAGGCTACAATGAGCAGTTCTTC. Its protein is CASSRTSVGYNEQFF.

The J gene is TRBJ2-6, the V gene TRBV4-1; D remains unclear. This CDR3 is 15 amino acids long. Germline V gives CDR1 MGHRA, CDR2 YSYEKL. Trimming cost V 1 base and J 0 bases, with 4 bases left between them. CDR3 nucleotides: TGCGCCAGCAGCCAAGTTATCTCTGGGGCCAACGTCCTGACTTTC. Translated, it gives CASSQVISGANVLTF.

CDR3 nucleotides: TGCGCCAGCCTTCCCGGGACAGGGGGCGAGGTCAGAGAGCTGTTTTTT. Protein: CASLPGTGGEVRELFF. This chain uses TRBV10-2 with TRBJ2-2; 12 bases agree with TRBD1. Trimming took 8 bases from V and 11 from J; bases not matched to a gene: 15. CDR1 and CDR2 from the germline V gene are WSHSY and SAAADI. CDR3 length equals 16 residues.

For the CDR3, the DNA is TGTGCCAGCAGTCGTTTGGGACAGGGTCTCAACGAGCAGTACTTC. Translating gives CASSRLGQGLNEQYF. This sequence joins TRBV28 and TRBJ2-7; 9 positions match TRBD1. Germline values: CDR1 MDHEN, CDR2 SYDVKM. Trimming at V came to 5 bases and at J to 5 bases, leaving 10 bases not matched to a gene. This CDR3 has 15 amino acids. The complete variable domain, with remaining parts taken from reference TRBV28 and TRBJ2-7, reads DVKVTQSSRYLVKRTGEKVFLECVQDMDHENMFWYRQDPGLGLRLIYFSYDVKMKEKGDIPEGYSVSREKKERFSLILESASTNQTSMYLCASSRLGQGLNEQYFGPGTRLTVT.

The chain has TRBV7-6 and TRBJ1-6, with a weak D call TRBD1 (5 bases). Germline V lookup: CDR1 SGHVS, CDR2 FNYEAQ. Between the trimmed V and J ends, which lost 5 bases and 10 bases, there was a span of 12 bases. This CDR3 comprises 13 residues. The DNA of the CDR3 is TGTGCCAGCAGCCTCCGGAGGGACTCACCCCTCCACTTT. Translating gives CASSLRRDSPLHF.

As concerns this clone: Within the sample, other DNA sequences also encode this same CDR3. Here the CDR3 reads CASAEGARQPQHF. In nucleotides, the CDR3 is TGTGCCAGCGCTGAGGGGGCGCGGCAGCCCCAGCATTTT. V usage is TRBV6-4 and J usage is TRBJ1-5; TRBD1 matches at 7 bases. Germline V gene sequence: CDR1 MRHNA, CDR2 SNTAGT. The CDR3 totals 13 residues. The V segment lost 8 bases and the J segment 7 bases; nucleotides outside the gene matches: 8.

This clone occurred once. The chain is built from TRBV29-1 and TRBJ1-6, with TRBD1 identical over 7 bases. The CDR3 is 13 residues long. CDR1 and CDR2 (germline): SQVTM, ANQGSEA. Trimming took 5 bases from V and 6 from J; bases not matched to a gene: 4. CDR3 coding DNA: TGCAGCGTTCGGACAGGAGCTAATTCACCCCTCCACTTT. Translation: CSVRTGANSPLHF.